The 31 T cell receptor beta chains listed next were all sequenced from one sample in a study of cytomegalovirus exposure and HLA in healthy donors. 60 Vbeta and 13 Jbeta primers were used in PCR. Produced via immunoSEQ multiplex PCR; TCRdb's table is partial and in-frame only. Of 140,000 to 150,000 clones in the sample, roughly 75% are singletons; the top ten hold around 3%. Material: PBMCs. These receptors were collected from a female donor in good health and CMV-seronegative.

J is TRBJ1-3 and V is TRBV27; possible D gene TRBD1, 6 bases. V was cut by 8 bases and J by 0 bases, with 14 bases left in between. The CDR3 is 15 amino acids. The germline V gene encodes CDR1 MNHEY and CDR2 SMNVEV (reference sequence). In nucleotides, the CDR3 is TGTGCCAGCGACGCCGGGACACTCTCTGGAAACACCATATATTTT. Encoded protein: CASDAGTLSGNTIYF.

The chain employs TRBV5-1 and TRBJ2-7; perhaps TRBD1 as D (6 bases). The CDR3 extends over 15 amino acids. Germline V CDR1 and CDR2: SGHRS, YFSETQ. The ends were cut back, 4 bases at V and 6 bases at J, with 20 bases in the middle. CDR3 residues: CASSPRQAGGGEQYF. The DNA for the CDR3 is TGCGCCAGCAGCCCTAGACAGGCGGGTGGGGGCGAGCAGTACTTC.

CDR3 residues: CASSTPRGGSTEAFF. The CDR3 bases are TGTGCCAGCAGTACCCCGCGAGGGGGTAGTACTGAAGCTTTCTTT. The V call is TRBV6-5, the J call TRBJ1-1, with D possibly being TRBD1 (6 bases). The CDR3 has 15 residues. The ends were cut back, 5 bases at V and 5 bases at J, with 18 bases in the middle. Germline V lookup: CDR1 MNHEY, CDR2 SVGAGI.

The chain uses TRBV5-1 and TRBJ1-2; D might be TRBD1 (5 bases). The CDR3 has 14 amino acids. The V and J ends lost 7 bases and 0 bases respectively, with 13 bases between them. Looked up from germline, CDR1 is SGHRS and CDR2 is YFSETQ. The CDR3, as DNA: TGCGCCAGCCGAGACAGCACCCCTAACTATGGCTACACCTTC. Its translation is CASRDSTPNYGYTF.

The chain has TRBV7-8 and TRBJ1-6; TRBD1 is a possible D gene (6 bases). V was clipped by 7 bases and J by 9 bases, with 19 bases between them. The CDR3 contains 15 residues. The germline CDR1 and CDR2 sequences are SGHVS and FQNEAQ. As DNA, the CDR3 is TGTGCCAGCATTCGATCCCAGGGGTTAGGTTCACCCCTCCACTTT. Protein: CASIRSQGLGSPLHF.

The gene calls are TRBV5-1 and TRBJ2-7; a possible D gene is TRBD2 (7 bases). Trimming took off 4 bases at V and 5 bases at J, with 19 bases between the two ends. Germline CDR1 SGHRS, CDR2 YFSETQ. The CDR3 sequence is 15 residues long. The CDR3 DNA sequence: TGCGCCAGCAGCCTGGGGGGGCTAGGAGTCCACGAGCAGTACTTC. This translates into CASSLGGLGVHEQYF. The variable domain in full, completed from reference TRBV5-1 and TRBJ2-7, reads KAGVTQTPRYLIKTRGQQVTLSCSPISGHRSVSWYQQTPGQGLQFLFEYFSETQRNKGNFPGRFSGRQFSNSRSEMNVSTLELGDSALYLCASSLGGLGVHEQYFGPGTRLTVT.

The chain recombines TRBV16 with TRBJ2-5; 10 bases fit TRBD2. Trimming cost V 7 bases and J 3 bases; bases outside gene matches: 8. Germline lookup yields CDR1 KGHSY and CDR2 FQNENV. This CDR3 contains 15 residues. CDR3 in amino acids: CASKEGLASEETQYF. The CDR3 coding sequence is TGTGCCAGCAAGGAGGGACTAGCGTCCGAAGAGACCCAGTACTTC.

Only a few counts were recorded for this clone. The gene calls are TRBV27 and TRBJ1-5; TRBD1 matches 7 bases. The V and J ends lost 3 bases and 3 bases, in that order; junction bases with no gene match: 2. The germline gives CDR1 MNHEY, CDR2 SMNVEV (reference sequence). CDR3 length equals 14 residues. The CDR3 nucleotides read TGTGCCAGCAGTTTTCAGGGGGTCAATCAGCCCCAGCATTTT. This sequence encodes CASSFQGVNQPQHF.

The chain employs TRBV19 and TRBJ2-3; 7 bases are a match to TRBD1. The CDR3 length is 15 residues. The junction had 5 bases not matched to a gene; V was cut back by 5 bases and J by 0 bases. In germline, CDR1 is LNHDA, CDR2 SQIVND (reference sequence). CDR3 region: CASSPGQSSTDTQYF. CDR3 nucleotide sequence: TGTGCCAGTAGTCCGGGACAGTCTAGCACAGATACGCAGTATTTT.

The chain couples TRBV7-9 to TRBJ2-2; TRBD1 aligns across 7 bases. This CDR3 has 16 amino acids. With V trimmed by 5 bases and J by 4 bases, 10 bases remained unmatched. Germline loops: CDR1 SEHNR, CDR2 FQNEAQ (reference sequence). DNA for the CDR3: TGTGCCAGCAGCCCCAAAAGGGGGCGTCGCACCGGGGAGCTGTTTTTT. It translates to CASSPKRGRRTGELFF.

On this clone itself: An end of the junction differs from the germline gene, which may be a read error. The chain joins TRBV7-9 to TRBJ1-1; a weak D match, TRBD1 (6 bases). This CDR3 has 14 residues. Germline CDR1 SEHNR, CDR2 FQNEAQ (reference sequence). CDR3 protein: CSSSLANRDDEAFF. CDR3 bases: TGTTCCAGCAGCTTAGCGAACAGGGATGATGAAGCTTTCTTT.

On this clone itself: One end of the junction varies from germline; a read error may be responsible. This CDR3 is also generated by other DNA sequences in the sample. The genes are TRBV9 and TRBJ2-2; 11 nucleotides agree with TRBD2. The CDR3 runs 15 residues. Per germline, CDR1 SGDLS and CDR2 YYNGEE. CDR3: CASSVAGGPVGELFF. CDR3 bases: TGTGCCAGCAGTGTAGCGGGGGGGCCGGTCGGGGAGCTGTTTTTT.

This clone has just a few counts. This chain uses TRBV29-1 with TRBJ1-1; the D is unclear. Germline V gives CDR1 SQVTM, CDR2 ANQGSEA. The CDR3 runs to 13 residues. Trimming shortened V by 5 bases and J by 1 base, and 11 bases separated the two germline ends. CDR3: CSVFGRSNTEAFF. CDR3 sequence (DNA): TGCAGCGTTTTTGGCAGATCGAACACTGAAGCTTTCTTT.

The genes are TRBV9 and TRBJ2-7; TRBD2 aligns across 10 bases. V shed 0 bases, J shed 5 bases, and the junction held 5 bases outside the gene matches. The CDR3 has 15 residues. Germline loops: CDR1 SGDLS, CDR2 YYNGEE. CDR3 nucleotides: TGTGCCAGCAGCGTAGGGGAAGCGGGAGGGGACGAGCAGTACTTC. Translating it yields CASSVGEAGGDEQYF.

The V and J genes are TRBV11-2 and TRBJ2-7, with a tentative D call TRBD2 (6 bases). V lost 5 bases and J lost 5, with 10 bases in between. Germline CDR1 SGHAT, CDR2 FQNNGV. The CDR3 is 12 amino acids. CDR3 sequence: CASSRGGDEQYF. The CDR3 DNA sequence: TGTGCCAGCAGCCGAGGAGGGGACGAGCAGTACTTC.

The CDR3 here is CASTGSYEQYF. The CDR3 DNA sequence: TGTGCCAGCACAGGATCCTACGAGCAGTACTTC. The rearrangement joins TRBV7-9 to TRBJ2-7, with D unclear. Germline V CDR1 and CDR2: SEHNR, FQNEAQ (reference sequence). The CDR3 is 11 amino acids. V lost 7 bases and J 1 base, leaving 5 bases between the germline ends.

DNA for the CDR3: TGTGCCACATCGGAGGGTCAGCCCCAGCATTTT. Its protein product is CATSEGQPQHF. V usage is TRBV6-6 and J usage is TRBJ1-5; D uncertain. The V gene's germline CDR1 is MNHNY and CDR2 SVGAGI (reference sequence). The CDR3 runs to 11 residues. Trimming left V 10 bases short and J 6 bases short, with 10 bases between.

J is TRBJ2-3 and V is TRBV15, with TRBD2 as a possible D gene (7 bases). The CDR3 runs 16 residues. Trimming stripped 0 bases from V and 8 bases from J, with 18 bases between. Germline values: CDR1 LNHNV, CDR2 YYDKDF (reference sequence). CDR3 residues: CATSRDWEGGFSTQYF. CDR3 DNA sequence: TGTGCCACCAGCAGAGATTGGGAGGGGGGATTCAGTACGCAGTATTTT.

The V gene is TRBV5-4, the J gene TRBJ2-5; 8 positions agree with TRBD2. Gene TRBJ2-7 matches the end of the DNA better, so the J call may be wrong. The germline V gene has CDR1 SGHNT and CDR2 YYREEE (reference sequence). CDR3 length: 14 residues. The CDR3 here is CASSWSGSGSEQYF. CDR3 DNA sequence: TGTGCCAGCAGCTGGAGCGGGAGCGGATCCGAGCAGTACTTC.

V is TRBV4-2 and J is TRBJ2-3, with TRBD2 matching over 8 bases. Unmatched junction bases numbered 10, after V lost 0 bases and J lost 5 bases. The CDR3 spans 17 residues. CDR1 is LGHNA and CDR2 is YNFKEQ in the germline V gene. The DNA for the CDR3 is TGTGCCAGCAGCCAAGAACCACTAGCGGAACCCGAAGATACGCAGTATTTT. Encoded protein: CASSQEPLAEPEDTQYF.

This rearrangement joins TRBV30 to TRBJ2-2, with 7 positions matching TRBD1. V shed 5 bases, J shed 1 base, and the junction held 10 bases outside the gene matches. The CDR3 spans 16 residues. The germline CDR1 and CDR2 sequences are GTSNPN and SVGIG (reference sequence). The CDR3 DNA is TGTGCCTGGCATTTGACCGGGACAGTGAACACCGGGGAGCTGTTTTTT. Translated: CAWHLTGTVNTGELFF.

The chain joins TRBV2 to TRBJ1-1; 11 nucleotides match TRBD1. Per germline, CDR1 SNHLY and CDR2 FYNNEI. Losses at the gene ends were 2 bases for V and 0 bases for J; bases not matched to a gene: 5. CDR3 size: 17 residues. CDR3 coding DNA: TGTGCCAGCAGTGAAAGCGGGACAGGGGGACTGAACACTGAAGCTTTCTTT. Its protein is CASSESGTGGLNTEAFF.

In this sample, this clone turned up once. CDR3 DNA sequence: TGTGCCAGCAGCCCCAACGGGGGGAGGGCACAAGAGACCCAGTACTTC. As protein: CASSPNGGRAQETQYF. This rearrangement joins TRBV7-6 to TRBJ2-5, with 7 bases fitting TRBD2. V shed 5 bases and J 2 bases; nucleotides not matched to a gene: 11. The germline V gene encodes CDR1 SGHVS and CDR2 FNYEAQ. This CDR3 region has 16 residues.

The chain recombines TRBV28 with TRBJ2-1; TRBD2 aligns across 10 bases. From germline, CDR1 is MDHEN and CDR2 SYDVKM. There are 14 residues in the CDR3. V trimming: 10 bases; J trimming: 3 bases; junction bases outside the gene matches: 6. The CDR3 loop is CATQLAGSYNEQFF. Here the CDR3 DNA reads TGTGCCACCCAACTAGCGGGGAGCTACAATGAGCAGTTCTTC.

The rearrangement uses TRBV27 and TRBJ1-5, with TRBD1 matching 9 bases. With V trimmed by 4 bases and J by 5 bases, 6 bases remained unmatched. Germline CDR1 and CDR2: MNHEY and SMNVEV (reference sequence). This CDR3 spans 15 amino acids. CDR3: CASSSYRGPDQPQHF. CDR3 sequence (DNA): TGTGCCAGCAGTTCGTACAGGGGGCCGGATCAGCCCCAGCATTTT.

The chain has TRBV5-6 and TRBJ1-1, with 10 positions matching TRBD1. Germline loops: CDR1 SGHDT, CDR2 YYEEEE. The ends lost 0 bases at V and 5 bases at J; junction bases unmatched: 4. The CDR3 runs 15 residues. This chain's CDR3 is CASSLAGTGDTEAFF. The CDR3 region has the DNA TGTGCCAGCAGCTTGGCAGGGACAGGGGATACTGAAGCTTTCTTT.

The CDR3 loop reads CASSLGGNQGNQPQHF. The CDR3 bases are TGTGCCAGCAGTTTGGGGGGGAATCAAGGCAATCAGCCCCAGCATTTT. The V gene is TRBV28, the J gene TRBJ1-5; D may be TRBD1 (5 bases). The germline V gene encodes CDR1 MDHEN and CDR2 SYDVKM. The V gene lost 3 bases and the J gene lost 2 bases, with 14 bases spanning the gap. CDR3 length equals 16 residues.

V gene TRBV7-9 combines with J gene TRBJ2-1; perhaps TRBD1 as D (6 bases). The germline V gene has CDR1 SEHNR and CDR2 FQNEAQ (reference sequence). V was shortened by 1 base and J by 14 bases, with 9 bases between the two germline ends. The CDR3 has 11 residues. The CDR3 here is CASSLGAGEFF. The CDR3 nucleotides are TGTGCCAGCAGCTTAGGGGCAGGGGAGTTCTTC.

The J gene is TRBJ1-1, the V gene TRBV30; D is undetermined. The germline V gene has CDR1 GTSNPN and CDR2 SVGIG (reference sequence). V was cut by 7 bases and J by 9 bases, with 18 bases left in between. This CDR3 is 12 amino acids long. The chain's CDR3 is CASDRESRKAFF. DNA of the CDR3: TGTGCCTCCGATCGGGAGTCGAGAAAAGCTTTCTTT.

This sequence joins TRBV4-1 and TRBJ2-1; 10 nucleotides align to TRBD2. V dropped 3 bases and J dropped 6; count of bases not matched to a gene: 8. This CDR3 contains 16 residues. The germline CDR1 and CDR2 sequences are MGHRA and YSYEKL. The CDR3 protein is CASSQPGKRGGNEQFF. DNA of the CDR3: TGCGCCAGCAGCCAGCCCGGGAAGCGGGGGGGCAATGAGCAGTTCTTC.

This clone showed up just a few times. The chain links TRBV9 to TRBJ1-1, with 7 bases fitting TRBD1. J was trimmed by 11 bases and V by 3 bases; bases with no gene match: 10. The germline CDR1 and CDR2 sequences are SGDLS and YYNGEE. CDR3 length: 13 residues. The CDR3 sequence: CASSDGTAAHAFF. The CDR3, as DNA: TGTGCCAGCAGCGACGGGACAGCGGCTCATGCTTTCTTT. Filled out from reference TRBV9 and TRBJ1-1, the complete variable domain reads DSGVTQTPKHLITATGQRVTLRCSPRSGDLSVYWYQQSLDQGLQFLIQYYNGEERAKGNILERFSAQQFPDLHSELNLSSLELGDSALYFCASSDGTAAHAFFGQGTRLTVV.